These 30 T cell receptor beta chains share one sample of origin, sequenced in a study of blood T cells in healthy people across ages. Next came a second PCR, run for about 7 to 12 cycles, which used a sample-barcoded 5' primer along with a J-beta primer mix. TCRdb re-called the 5' RACE reads with MiXCR, one entry per CDR3 protein. The repertoire includes 750,000 to 950,000 distinct CDR3 sequences, approximately 32% of them detected once, and roughly 10% sits in the top ten. This sample was also put to use in a study of T cells of mothers and their children.

Sequenced input: blood. The receptors come from a woman aged 40 to 49 in good health.

Note on this clonotype: A read error is possible here, since a much larger clone lies one base away. This sequence joins TRBV4-3 and TRBJ2-6; TRBD1 matches 7 bases. This CDR3 is built from 17 residues. Looked up from germline, CDR1 is LGHNA and CDR2 is YSLEER. J lost 3 bases, V lost 4 bases, and 9 bases had no gene match. The CDR3 nucleotides are TGCGCCAGCAGCCCTTATACAGGGGAAAGTGGGGCCAACGTCCTGACTTTC. Residues: CASSPYTGESGANVLTF.

The J gene is TRBJ1-6, the V gene TRBV4-2; 8 positions agree with TRBD1. Germline V CDR1 and CDR2: LGHNA, YNFKEQ. The CDR3 is 16 residues long. The junction had 7 bases not matched to a gene; V was cut back by 0 bases and J by 9 bases. In nucleotides, the CDR3 is TGTGCCAGCAGCCAAGACCTCCAGGGGGCAGCTTCACCCCTCCACTTT. It codes for CASSQDLQGAASPLHF.

The chain is built from TRBV20-1 and TRBJ2-1; D tentatively fits TRBD1 or TRBD2 (5 bases each). The germline V and J ends were trimmed by 0 bases and 9 bases, with 9 bases remaining between them. The CDR3 has 12 amino acids. Germline V gives CDR1 DFQATT, CDR2 SNEGSKA (reference sequence). The CDR3 region is CSARDQRGEQFF. The DNA of the CDR3 is TGCAGTGCTAGAGATCAGAGGGGTGAGCAGTTCTTC.

In its sample, this clonotype was seen many times. The V call is TRBV9, the J call TRBJ2-4; D is tentatively TRBD1 or TRBD2 (5 bases each). The ends were cut back, 0 bases at V and 0 bases at J, with 13 bases in the middle. The CDR3 runs 17 residues. Germline V gene data show CDR1 as SGDLS and CDR2 as YYNGEE. The DNA of the CDR3 is TGTGCCAGCAGCGTAGGGGATGGGGACCTAGCCAAAAACATTCAGTACTTC. Its translation: CASSVGDGDLAKNIQYF.

This chain uses TRBV7-9 with TRBJ2-1, with a weak D call TRBD2 (7 bases). Near its end, the DNA agrees better with TRBJ2-7, so the J call may be wrong. CDR1 and CDR2 from the germline V gene are SEHNR and FQNEAQ (reference sequence). This CDR3 contains 17 residues. CDR3 DNA sequence: TGTGCCAGCGGCTCAAGCCGAGGGGGGGGGCCCTACAATGAGCAGTACTTC. Translation: CASGSSRGGGPYNEQYF.

This clonotype was counted between two and nine times. This chain joins TRBV24-1 and TRBJ1-2, with 8 bases aligning to TRBD1. V gave up 4 bases and J gave up 7 bases; unmatched junction bases: 4. This CDR3 is built from 13 residues. CDR1 KGHDR and CDR2 SFDVKD come from the germline V gene. CDR3 in DNA: TGTGCCACCAGTGACTGGACAGGGCTTGGCTACACCTTC. Protein sequence: CATSDWTGLGYTF.

This clonotype has a count of ten or more. The chain joins TRBV7-2 to TRBJ2-1, with D perhaps assigned TRBD1 or TRBD2 (6 bases each). The CDR3 has 16 amino acids. From germline, CDR1 is SGHTA and CDR2 FQGNSA. Between the trimmed V and J ends, which lost 1 base and 3 bases, there was a span of 13 bases. CDR3: CASSLVTGALYNEQFF. The CDR3, as DNA: TGTGCCAGCAGCTTAGTTACGGGGGCTCTCTACAATGAGCAGTTCTTC. Full variable domain (remainder filled in from reference TRBV7-2 and TRBJ2-1): GAGVSQSPSNKVTEKGKDVELRCDPISGHTALYWYRQSLGQGLEFLIYFQGNSAPDKSGLPSDRFSAERTGGSVSTLTIQRTQQEDSAVYLCASSLVTGALYNEQFFGPGTRLTVL.

The sample holds a few counts of this clonotype. The chain recombines TRBV7-2 with TRBJ1-4; perhaps TRBD1 as D (6 bases). Germline V gives CDR1 SGHTA, CDR2 FQGNSA. The germline V and J ends were trimmed by 5 bases and 3 bases, with 13 bases remaining between them. The CDR3 covers 15 residues. CDR3 amino acids: CASSITGIANEKLFF. CDR3 DNA: TGTGCCAGCAGCATTACAGGGATTGCTAATGAAAAACTGTTTTTT. Full variable domain (rest looked up from reference TRBV7-2 and TRBJ1-4): GAGVSQSPSNKVTEKGKDVELRCDPISGHTALYWYRQSLGQGLEFLIYFQGNSAPDKSGLPSDRFSAERTGGSVSTLTIQRTQQEDSAVYLCASSITGIANEKLFFGSGTQLSVL.

Many counts were recorded for this clonotype. The J gene is TRBJ2-1, the V gene TRBV28; D unresolved. The V end lost 5 bases, the J end lost 5 bases, and 10 bases lay between the germline ends. This CDR3 is 13 amino acids long. Germline V CDR1 and CDR2: MDHEN, SYDVKM. CDR3 amino acids: CASSVRRNNEQFF. The CDR3 DNA reads as TGTGCCAGCAGTGTGAGGCGCAACAATGAGCAGTTCTTC.

The chain couples TRBV5-1 to TRBJ2-5; no clear D. Germline CDR1 SGHRS, CDR2 YFSETQ. The CDR3 consists of 14 residues. Trimming cost V 4 bases and J 3 bases, with 13 bases left between them. This CDR3 reads CASSHNRAKETQYF. CDR3 nucleotides: TGCGCCAGCAGCCACAACCGGGCAAAAGAGACCCAGTACTTC.

This clonotype appeared a few times. This chain uses TRBV10-3 with TRBJ1-1; tentative D call: TRBD1 (6 bases). The CDR3 loop spans 11 amino acids. Germline values: CDR1 ENHRY, CDR2 SYGVKD. Trimming took 8 bases from V and 7 from J, leaving 11 bases between them. CDR3 sequence (DNA): TGTGCCATCGGACAGCTTAATGAAGCTTTCTTT. Amino acids: CAIGQLNEAFF.

The sample holds a few counts of this clonotype. The J gene is TRBJ2-5, the V gene TRBV5-1; 9 bases line up with TRBD1. Germline CDR1 reads SGHRS; CDR2 reads YFSETQ. Trimming removed 5 bases from V and 5 bases from J; junction bases left unmatched: 10. The CDR3 spans 15 residues. CDR3: CASRPGQGVSETQYF. Here the CDR3 DNA reads TGCGCCAGCAGGCCGGGACAGGGTGTGTCGGAGACCCAGTACTTC.

This clonotype was picked up many times. This chain connects TRBV6-2 or TRBV6-3 to TRBJ1-1; D not resolved. Germline V gives CDR1 MNHEY, CDR2 SVGEGT. V lost 4 bases and J 7 bases, leaving 7 bases between the germline ends. This CDR3 region has 11 residues. The CDR3 spells CASSSGFEAFF. The CDR3 nucleotides are TGTGCCAGCAGTTCAGGATTTGAAGCTTTCTTT.

This clonotype was counted only a few times. The chain is built from TRBV12-3 or TRBV12-4 and TRBJ2-3; D may correspond to TRBD1 or TRBD2 (5 bases each). The CDR3 runs to 16 residues. V lost 3 bases and J lost 0, with 13 bases in between. The CDR3 DNA follows: TGTGCCAGCAGTTTGGGGACCATCTCTAGCACAGATACGCAGTATTTT. Encoded protein: CASSLGTISSTDTQYF.

This clonotype was seen a handful of times. The V call is TRBV5-1, the J call TRBJ2-5; D call uncertain. Germline V gene lookup returns CDR1 SGHRS and CDR2 YFSETQ. V lost 3 bases to trimming and J lost 4 bases, with 10 bases between them. The CDR3 runs 13 residues. The CDR3 region is CASSWELSETQYF. CDR3 bases: TGCGCCAGCAGCTGGGAACTGTCAGAGACCCAGTACTTC.

This clonotype was detected many times. V gene TRBV5-1 combines with J gene TRBJ1-4, with D uncertain. Germline assignment: CDR1 SGHRS and CDR2 YFSETQ. Trimming removed 3 bases from V and 7 bases from J, with 10 bases in between. This CDR3 comprises 13 residues. The CDR3 nucleotides are TGCGCCAGCAGCTACCTGGCCGGTGAAAAACTGTTTTTT. Translation gives CASSYLAGEKLFF.

Notes on this clonotype: Relative to the germline gene, one junction end is altered; a read error may explain this. As DNA, the CDR3 is TGTGTCAGCAGTCCGGACAGGGTCGGTGGCTACACCTTC. It codes for CVSSPDRVGGYTF. The J gene is TRBJ1-2, the V gene TRBV12-3 or TRBV12-4; 8 nucleotides agree with TRBD1. The length of the CDR3 is 13 residues.

There are many counts of this clonotype. V gene TRBV29-1 combines with J gene TRBJ2-1; TRBD2 matches at 15 bases. Germline lookup yields CDR1 SQVTM and CDR2 ANQGSEA. The CDR3 spans 14 residues. V gave up 7 bases and J gave up 7 bases; unmatched junction bases: 5. CDR3 in DNA: TGCAGCGGGACTAGCGGGGGGGCCTGGAATGAGCAGTTCTTC. It specifies CSGTSGGAWNEQFF.

The rearrangement joins TRBV7-6 to TRBJ2-5; D uncertain. Germline CDR1 and CDR2: SGHVS and FNYEAQ. The CDR3 extends over 15 amino acids. Deletions cut 4 bases from V and 0 bases from J, with 12 bases between. The CDR3 DNA sequence: TGTGCCAGCAGCTCGCTCCAGTGGTACCAAGAGACCCAGTACTTC. Protein: CASSSLQWYQETQYF. The full variable domain, rest sourced from reference TRBV7-6 and TRBJ2-5, is GAGVSQSPRYKVTKRGQDVALRCDPISGHVSLYWYRQALGQGPEFLTYFNYEAQQDKSGLPNDRFSAERPEGSISTLTIQRTEQRDSAMYRCASSSLQWYQETQYFGPGTRLLVL.

The rearrangement uses TRBV7-3 and TRBJ1-6; D is possibly TRBD1 (6 bases). V was shortened by 1 base and J by 7 bases, with 17 bases between the two germline ends. Germline V gene sequence: CDR1 SGHTA, CDR2 FQGTGA. The CDR3 loop spans 17 amino acids. CDR3 amino acids: CASSLKGGYEANSPLHF. The CDR3 DNA sequence: TGTGCCAGCAGCTTAAAGGGGGGTTATGAGGCCAATTCACCCCTCCACTTT.

In regard to this clonotype: Since a much larger clone is just one base distant, this may be a read error. CDR3 sequence reads: CASTLGANEQYF. Written as DNA, the CDR3 is TGTGCCAGCACCCTGGGGGCGAATGAGCAGTACTTC. V usage is TRBV6-6 and J usage is TRBJ2-5, with a tentative D call TRBD1 (6 bases). The V and J ends lost 7 bases and 11 bases respectively, with 17 bases between them. The CDR3 sequence is 12 residues long. Germline assignment: CDR1 MNHNY and CDR2 SVGAGI (reference sequence).

The chain combines TRBV5-1 with TRBJ2-5; perhaps TRBD1 as D (6 bases). The J call may be wrong; the DNA end is better matched by TRBJ2-7. The CDR3 extends over 15 amino acids. Germline V lookup: CDR1 SGHRS, CDR2 YFSETQ. CDR3 amino acids: CASSQANGGYDEQYF. CDR3 DNA sequence: TGCGCCAGCAGTCAGGCAAATGGGGGCTATGACGAGCAGTACTTC.

The J gene is TRBJ1-2, the V gene TRBV4-2; TRBD1 agrees at 9 bases. Per the germline V gene, CDR1 is LGHNA and CDR2 is YNFKEQ. J gave up 7 bases and V 1 base, and 4 bases lay outside the gene matches. This CDR3 contains 14 residues. CDR3 nucleotides: TGTGCCAGCAGCCAAGTGGGACAGGGTTCTGGCTACACCTTC. Its translation is CASSQVGQGSGYTF.

The table lists this clonotype with a few counts. The rearrangement joins TRBV7-9 to TRBJ1-1; D is unresolved. The CDR3 is made up of 12 amino acids. Germline CDR1 is SEHNR and CDR2 is FQNEAQ (reference sequence). Trimming took off 0 bases at V and 6 bases at J, with 5 bases between the two ends. CDR3 amino acids: CASSLAPAEAFF. The CDR3 region has the DNA TGTGCCAGCAGCTTAGCGCCGGCTGAAGCTTTCTTT.

A remark on this clonotype: A read error is possible here, since a much larger clone lies one base away. CDR3 sequence: CANSATGTASYEQYF. CDR3 in DNA: TGCGCCAACAGCGCAACCGGGACGGCCTCCTACGAGCAGTACTTC. The chain combines TRBV5-1 with TRBJ2-7; D could derive from TRBD1 or TRBD2 (5 bases each). This CDR3 spans 15 amino acids. Germline V gene data show CDR1 as SGHRS and CDR2 as YFSETQ. The full variable domain, in which reference TRBV5-1 and TRBJ2-7 provide the parts outside the CDR3, is KAGVTQTPRYLIKTRGQQVTLSCSPISGHRSVSWYQQTPGQGLQFLFEYFSETQRNKGNFPGRFSGRQFSNSRSEMNVSTLELGDSALYLCANSATGTASYEQYFGPGTRLTVT.

This clonotype was recorded many times. The genes are TRBV9 and TRBJ2-5, with 14 nucleotides matching TRBD2. With 3 bases clipped from V and 2 bases from J, the junction kept 6 bases outside the gene matches. This CDR3 has 17 residues. The germline CDR1 and CDR2 sequences are SGDLS and YYNGEE. The CDR3 DNA reads as TGTGCCAGCAGCGCGGGACTAGCGGGGGAAATTCAAGAGACCCAGTACTTC. Translation gives CASSAGLAGEIQETQYF.

This clonotype was counted only a few times. The V and J genes are TRBV4-1 and TRBJ2-7; tentatively, D is TRBD1 (6 bases). The CDR3 is 13 amino acids. V was shortened by 5 bases and J by 2 bases, with 10 bases between the two germline ends. Per germline, CDR1 MGHRA and CDR2 YSYEKL. CDR3 in DNA: TGCGCCAGCAGCTGGGACATAACCTACGAGCAGTACTTC. This encodes CASSWDITYEQYF.

This clonotype was seen a few times. The chain has TRBV5-5 and TRBJ2-2; D is tentatively TRBD1 or TRBD2 (5 bases each). The length of the CDR3 is 14 residues. Germline CDR1 SGHKS, CDR2 YYEKEE (reference sequence). The V end was cut by 4 bases, the J end by 4 bases, with 11 bases between. The CDR3 nucleotides read TGTGCCAGCAGCCCCTATGGGGGCACCGGGGAGCTGTTTTTT. Its protein is CASSPYGGTGELFF.

This clonotype has only a few counts. The J gene is TRBJ2-7, the V gene TRBV18, with D tentatively TRBD1 (5 bases). There are 16 residues in the CDR3. V was pared by 4 bases and J by 2 bases, with 18 bases between. CDR1 and CDR2 (germline): KGHSH, LQKENI. The CDR3: CASSLAGRTDTYEQYF. CDR3 nucleotides: TGTGCCAGCTCACTTGCCGGTCGGACGGACACCTACGAGCAGTACTTC.

CDR3 bases: TGTGCCAGCTCACCAGACCTCACAGATACGCAGTATTTT. Protein product: CASSPDLTDTQYF. The chain couples TRBV18 to TRBJ2-3, with D unresolved. The CDR3 runs 13 residues. CDR1 and CDR2 (germline): KGHSH, LQKENI. The germline V and J ends were trimmed by 2 bases and 2 bases, with 5 bases remaining between them.